This TCR beta chain was recorded in a study of beta chain features in type 1 diabetes. Whole-study results and caveats: Sequencing from cDNA could over-represent high-TCR-expressing cells. Within each of all four CD4+ subsets, Type 1 diabetes patients had TCRB CDR3s that were moderately but significantly shorter. HLA effects on TCRB rearrangement stayed unresolved here.

V was shortened by 3 bases and J by 4 bases, with 9 bases between the two germline ends. From germline, CDR1 is MDHEN and CDR2 SYDVKM. The CDR3 sequence is 13 residues long. This clone was detected only a few times. Its antigen remains unknown. Every isolated RNA sample was fully reverse transcribed, so sequencing captured expressed TCRB transcripts. Generated by immunoSEQ multiplex PCR, the TCRdb table keeps only in-frame clones and is missing some. Of 300,000 or so clones in the sample, less than 9.5% were seen once. The TCR originated in a woman in her late teens or twenties in good health. This rearrangement joins TRBV28 to TRBJ1-1; D gene unclear. Sequencing used central memory CD4+ T cells from blood. CDR3 in DNA: TGTGCCAGCAGTTTTTCCGGGCCCACTGAAGCTTTCTTT. It encodes CASSFSGPTEAFF.